Following are 5 T cell receptor beta chains from one sample sequenced in a study of blood T cells in healthy people across ages. With a J-beta primer mix and a sample-barcoded 5' primer, a second PCR ran about 7 to 11 cycles. TCRdb passed the 5' RACE reads through MiXCR, listing each CDR3 protein once. The repertoire has 1,500,000 or so distinct CDR3 sequences, approximately 59% of them found once; the top ten carry 6.5% to 8.5%. The specimen sequenced was blood. These receptor sequences come from a man aged 18 to 29 in good health.

J is TRBJ1-4 and V is TRBV6-5; possible D gene TRBD1, 5 bases. The CDR3 totals 13 residues. Germline values: CDR1 MNHEY, CDR2 SVGAGI. The ends were cut back, 7 bases at V and 8 bases at J, with 14 bases in the middle. The CDR3 is CASNPRGSEKLFF. CDR3 sequence (DNA): TGTGCCAGCAATCCAAGGGGCAGCGAAAAACTGTTTTTT.

The chain links TRBV3-1 to TRBJ2-7; D is uncertain. The CDR3 consists of 14 residues. In germline, CDR1 is LGHDT, CDR2 YNNKEL (reference sequence). The V gene lost 1 base and the J gene lost 3 bases, with 10 bases spanning the gap. CDR3 DNA sequence: TGTGCCAGCAGCCAAGGGCGGAACCTCTACGAGCAGTACTTC. Encoded protein: CASSQGRNLYEQYF.

This rearrangement joins TRBV20-1 to TRBJ2-5; perhaps D is TRBD1 or TRBD2 (5 bases each). The CDR3 has 17 residues. The germline V and J ends were trimmed by 5 bases and 0 bases, with 22 bases remaining between them. Germline V gene lookup returns CDR1 DFQATT and CDR2 SNEGSKA (reference sequence). CDR3 coding DNA: TGCAGTGCTCTTGACGTCCTTGGGGCGGGCTACCAAGAGACCCAGTACTTC. Its protein is CSALDVLGAGYQETQYF.

For this clonotype: A much more abundant neighbour one base away suggests this may be a read error. The chain links TRBV7-2 to TRBJ2-1; D unclear. The CDR3 sequence is 13 residues long. Trimming cost V 4 bases and J 9 bases, with 13 bases left between them. CDR1 is SGHTA, CDR2 FQGNSA, per germline. CDR3 nucleotides: TGTGCCAGCAGCTCGTCAGTCTGGGGTGAGCAGTTCTTC. It yields the protein CASSSSVWGEQFF.

The V and J genes are TRBV6-1 and TRBJ2-1; 9 nucleotides align to TRBD2. Germline trimming cut 3 bases from V and 6 bases from J; bases unmatched to any gene: 12. The V gene's germline CDR1 is MNHNS and CDR2 SASEGT. This CDR3 contains 17 residues. CDR3 DNA sequence: TGTGCCAGCAGTGAGCGACTGCGGCGGGGGGGTGGCAATGAGCAGTTCTTC. Its protein product is CASSERLRRGGGNEQFF.